This T cell receptor beta chain was obtained from a study of spatial heterogeneity in lung cancer. Study results and limitations: More often at tumor resection than at routine follow-up, ubiquitous expanded tumor TCRs were detected in the blood.

Every molecule of TCR cDNA had its own unique molecular identifier. TCRdb itself ran the 5' RACE reads through MiXCR, one entry per CDR3 protein. There are about 36,000 distinct CDR3 sequences in the sample; 4% to 6% occur only once, and 29% lies in the top ten. Germline CDR1 reads KGHSH; CDR2 reads LQKENI. Trimming removed 3 bases from V and 8 bases from J; junction bases left unmatched: 0. The CDR3 sequence is 14 residues long. The time point was: sample taken at primary tumor resection. Unsorted samples of tumor, nontumor lung or frozen PBMC had their whole RNA sequenced. There were roughly 78 donors, all of them untreated patients with early-stage non-small cell lung cancer. This clonotype was counted many times. No antigen is known for it.

The source is a female donor with early-stage non-small cell lung cancer. Source: PBMCs, taken at surgery. V gene TRBV18 combines with J gene TRBJ2-1; 14 bases match TRBD2. DNA for the CDR3: TGTGCCAGCTCACCGACTAGCGGGAGGGATGAGCAGTTCTTC. The encoded protein is CASSPTSGRDEQFF.